This T cell receptor (beta chain) was documented in a study of identical twins. In TCRdb, the 5' RACE reads were re-called with MiXCR into one record per CDR3 protein. Counted here are roughly 770,000 distinct CDR3 sequences, 15% to 20% occurring once; the ten biggest clones make up around 13%. The CDR3 is 14 residues long. Between the trimmed V and J ends, which lost 0 bases and 1 base, there was a span of 6 bases. Germline CDR1 reads LGHNA; CDR2 reads YSLEER. This clonotype came up a few times. The antigen remains undetermined. Study outcomes and limitations: Cross-sectional statistics underpinned the conclusions; the same donors were not followed.

The sample was also reused in another study, on T cells expressing NK-cell markers.

V gene TRBV4-3 combines with J gene TRBJ2-5; D is unresolved. This sequence originates from a woman between 18 and 29 years old in good health. Source material: PBMCs. The chain's CDR3 is CASSQEGFQETQYF. The CDR3 DNA is TGCGCCAGCAGCCAAGAAGGCTTCCAAGAGACCCAGTACTTC.